The 5 T cell receptor beta chains below were found in one sample sequenced in a study of T cells after yellow fever vaccination. TCRdb reanalysed the 5' RACE reads using MiXCR and keeps one entry per CDR3 protein. This sample has 620,000 or so distinct CDR3 sequences, with about 17% found just once. The starting material was PBMCs, obtained 5 days after the first yellow fever vaccination. These receptor sequences come from a young man who received the YFV17D yellow fever vaccine.

The V call is TRBV6-1, the J call TRBJ2-5; D not certain. The V end was cut by 7 bases, the J end by 4 bases, with 19 bases between. This CDR3 is 15 amino acids long. Per germline, CDR1 MNHNS and CDR2 SASEGT. The CDR3 DNA is TGTGCCAGCAATCAAGGGATTTCATGGGGAGAGACCCAGTACTTC. Its translation is CASNQGISWGETQYF.

This clonotype was seen a handful of times. This chain uses TRBV2 with TRBJ1-2; D not certain. The germline gives CDR1 SNHLY, CDR2 FYNNEI. The CDR3 runs 14 residues. V gave up 3 bases and J gave up 2 bases, with 10 bases separating them. CDR3 protein: CASSDRQSNYGYTF. CDR3 coding DNA: TGTGCCAGCAGTGATAGGCAGTCAAACTATGGCTACACCTTC.

This clonotype was counted only a few times. The chain joins TRBV6-2 or TRBV6-3 to TRBJ1-4; tentative D call: TRBD1 (5 bases). The germline V gene has CDR1 MNHEY and CDR2 SVGEGT. This CDR3 contains 17 residues. V lost 1 base, J lost 4 bases, and 16 bases lay in between. CDR3 sequence: CASSYYGHTTINEKLFF. The CDR3 DNA reads TGTGCCAGCAGTTACTACGGACACACCACCATTAATGAAAAACTGTTTTTT.

This rearrangement joins TRBV12-5 to TRBJ1-3; no reliable D call. V gave up 3 bases and J gave up 0 bases, with 9 bases separating them. Germline values: CDR1 LGHNT, CDR2 FRNRAP. CDR3 length: 15 residues. In DNA, the CDR3 is TGTGCTAGTGGTTTCAAAGCCGGCTCTGGAAACACCATATATTTT. Protein: CASGFKAGSGNTIYF. The variable domain in full, completed from reference TRBV12-5 and TRBJ1-3, reads DARVTQTPRHKVTEMGQEVTMRCQPILGHNTVFWYRQTMMQGLELLAYFRNRAPLDDSGMPKDRFSAEMPDATLATLKIQPSEPRDSAVYFCASGFKAGSGNTIYFGEGSWLTVV.

This clonotype was detected a few times. The V call is TRBV5-6, the J call TRBJ1-1, with D hard to call. This CDR3 is built from 12 residues. The V gene's germline CDR1 is SGHDT and CDR2 YYEEEE. Trimming stripped 1 base from V and 6 bases from J, with 7 bases between. This chain's CDR3 is CASSLRGPEAFF. The CDR3 DNA follows: TGTGCCAGCAGCTTGCGGGGTCCTGAAGCTTTCTTT.